This TCR beta chain was sequenced in a study of control samples from healthy donors and cancer patients. The table came from immunoSEQ multiplex PCR; TCRdb's copy has only in-frame clones and leaves some out. The repertoire holds approximately 70,000 clones, with over 75% as singletons. Only one count was recorded for this clone. This CDR3 contains 14 residues. Germline lookup yields CDR1 KGHSH and CDR2 LQKENI. Trimming left V 1 base short and J 1 base short, with 6 bases between. The chain has TRBV18 and TRBJ2-3; D call uncertain. This clonotype originated in a woman in her fifties or sixties in good health. Material: blood. CDR3 loop: CASSPQSGTDTQYF. The CDR3 DNA reads as TGTGCCAGCTCACCACAGAGTGGCACAGATACGCAGTATTTT.